This T cell receptor (beta chain) was captured in a study of cytomegalovirus exposure and HLA in healthy donors. Study conclusions and caveats: TCR beta sequences numbering around 15,000 were associated with HLA alleles at 0.05 false discovery rate in a later analysis.

PCR primers comprised 60 Vbeta and 13 Jbeta primers. Sequencing used immunoSEQ multiplex PCR; TCRdb keeps in-frame clones, though not all of them. The table shows about 120,000 clones, with over 9.5% occurring only once. This CDR3 is built from 13 residues. Germline values: CDR1 MDHEN, CDR2 SYDVKM. V lost 6 bases to trimming and J lost 3 bases, with 6 bases between them. This clone has only a few counts. Its matching antigen is unknown. This receptor was obtained from a woman aged 18-35 years in good health and CMV-seropositive. The sequenced material came from PBMCs. The gene calls are TRBV28 and TRBJ2-6; D is undetermined. The CDR3 DNA follows: TGTGCCAGCAGCCCCGGTGGGGCCAACGTCCTGACTTTC. This encodes CASSPGGANVLTF.